One sample yielded the 4 T cell receptor beta chains listed below, sequenced in a study of blood T cell repertoires in COVID-19 (dated by TCRdb to between 2020 and 2021). Library preparation used the immunoSEQ multiplex PCR assay. TCRdb re-hosts the immuneACCESS table, in-frame sequences only. Its copies lack some clones; in the studies checked, an unresolved V gene accounts for under half of them, and the cause for the rest is not known. For this sample there are 260,000 or so clones; approximately 90% appear just once. Jointly, the top ten make up 2.5% to 3% of the sample. What was sequenced was PBMCs or T cells enriched from blood (not recorded which). These receptors were obtained from a woman in her thirties with acute COVID-19.

The chain couples TRBV11-3 to TRBJ2-2; 8 bases are a match to TRBD1. CDR1 is SGHNT, CDR2 YENEEA, per germline. The CDR3 spans 19 residues. V trimming: 1 base; J trimming: 2 bases; junction bases outside the gene matches: 12. The CDR3 sequence is CASSLAQRQGRPNTGELFF. The CDR3 bases are TGTGCCAGCAGCTTAGCCCAAAGACAGGGGCGGCCTAACACCGGGGAGCTGTTTTTT.

This clone was detected only once. The rearrangement uses TRBV5-8 and TRBJ2-5; TRBD1 matches 9 bases. Germline trimming cut 0 bases from V and 5 bases from J; bases unmatched to any gene: 11. Germline V gene lookup returns CDR1 SGHTS and CDR2 YDEGEE. This CDR3 is built from 17 residues. CDR3 nucleotide sequence: TGTGCCAGCAGCTTGGCAGGGCGAACAGGGGGCGGGGAGACCCAGTACTTC. Protein product: CASSLAGRTGGGETQYF.

V gene TRBV3-1 (or the pseudogene TRBV3-2) combines with J gene TRBJ2-7; D unresolved. V was clipped by 4 bases and J by 3 bases, with 10 bases between them. Germline loops: CDR1 LGHDT, CDR2 YNNKEL (reference sequence). The CDR3 runs 13 residues. CDR3 in amino acids: CASSPTRNYEQYF. The CDR3 region has the DNA TGTGCCAGCAGCCCGACTCGAAACTACGAGCAGTACTTC.

The chain combines TRBV7-2 with TRBJ2-1; D is unclear. There are 13 residues in the CDR3. V lost 5 bases and J lost 8, with 13 bases in between. CDR1 is SGHTA, CDR2 FQGNSA, per germline. In nucleotides, the CDR3 is TGTGCCAGCAGCCGCGATAGAGAGGATGAGCAGTTCTTC. This encodes CASSRDREDEQFF.